Sequencing of this T cell receptor beta chain was carried out in a study of PD-L1 blockade in urothelial cancer. At the level of the study: Analysis of blood occurred 3 weeks (second dose) and 6 weeks after treatment start. Median T cell yield per blood sample was over 130,000 cells. Study-level results: Patients with below-median pretreatment blood clonality survived longer.

The CDR3 has 15 amino acids. Trimming stripped 2 bases from V and 2 bases from J, with 11 bases between. The V gene's germline CDR1 is SGHRS and CDR2 YFSETQ. Each individual provided 1 to 8 samples (taken pretreatment and on-treatment). Profiling relied on immunoSEQ multiplex PCR, and the TCRdb table lists in-frame clones only, not all of them. The sample comprises 55,000 to 70,000 clones, more than 65% of which are singletons, and around 4.5% rests with the top ten. As regards this clone: No antigen is known for it.

This specimen was PBMCs, taken around atezolizumab (anti-PD-L1) treatment. The chain couples TRBV5-1 to TRBJ2-1, with TRBD2 as a possible D gene (5 bases). The sequence was obtained from a man aged 70-80 years with urothelial cancer. In DNA, the CDR3 is TGCGCCAGCAGCTTAGAGGGAGCCCCCTACAATGAGCAGTTCTTC. Its translation is CASSLEGAPYNEQFF.